The entry below gives a single TCR beta chain sequence along with its context. The antigen remains undetermined. The V end was cut by 4 bases, the J end by 6 bases, with 17 bases between. In germline, CDR1 is SGHTA, CDR2 FQGNSA. This CDR3 spans 15 amino acids. TCRdb re-derived calls from the RT-PCR reads in MiXCR, one entry per CDR3 protein. The data hold fewer than 750,000 distinct CDR3 sequences, with 12% to 15% observed a single time. This sample stems from a study of response to subunit inactivated influenza vaccine. General study points: The authors suggested that few new T cells are recruited per seasonal influenza vaccination.

This chain uses TRBV7-2 with TRBJ2-3, with a possible D match to TRBD1 (6 bases). The specimen comprised PBMCs from blood, sampled less than 13 days after vaccination. The sequence was collected from a man in his fifties who received an inactivated influenza vaccine. For the CDR3, the DNA is TGTGCCAGCAGCTCAAGTGGCAGGGGTACCGATACGCAGTATTTT. This gives the protein CASSSSGRGTDTQYF.